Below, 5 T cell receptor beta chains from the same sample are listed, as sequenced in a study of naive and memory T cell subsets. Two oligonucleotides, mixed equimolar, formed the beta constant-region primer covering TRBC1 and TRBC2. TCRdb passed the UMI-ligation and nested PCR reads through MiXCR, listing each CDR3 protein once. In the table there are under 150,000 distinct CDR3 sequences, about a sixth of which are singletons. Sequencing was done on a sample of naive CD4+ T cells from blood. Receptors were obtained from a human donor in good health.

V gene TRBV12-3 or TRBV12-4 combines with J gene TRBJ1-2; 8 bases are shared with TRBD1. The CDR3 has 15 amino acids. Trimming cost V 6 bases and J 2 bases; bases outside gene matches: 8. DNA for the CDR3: TGTGCCAGCAGCATGAGGACAGGGCGAAACTATGGCTACACCTTC. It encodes CASSMRTGRNYGYTF.

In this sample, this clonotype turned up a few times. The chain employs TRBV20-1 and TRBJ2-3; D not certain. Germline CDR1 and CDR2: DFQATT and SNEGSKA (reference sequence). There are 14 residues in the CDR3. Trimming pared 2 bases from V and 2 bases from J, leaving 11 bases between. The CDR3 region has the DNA TGCAGTGCTAGACTCCAGCCTAACACAGATACGCAGTATTTT. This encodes CSARLQPNTDTQYF.

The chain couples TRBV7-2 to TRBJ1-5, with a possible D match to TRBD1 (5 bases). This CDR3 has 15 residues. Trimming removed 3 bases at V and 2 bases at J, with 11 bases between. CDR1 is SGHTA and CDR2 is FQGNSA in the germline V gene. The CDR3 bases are TGTGCCAGCAGCTTGCAGGGAAGGGGCAATCAGCCCCAGCATTTT. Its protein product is CASSLQGRGNQPQHF.

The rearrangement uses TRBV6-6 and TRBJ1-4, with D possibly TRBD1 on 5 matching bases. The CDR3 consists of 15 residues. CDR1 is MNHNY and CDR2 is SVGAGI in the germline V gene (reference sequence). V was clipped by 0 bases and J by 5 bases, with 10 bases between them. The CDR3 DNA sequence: TGTGCCAGCAGTTACTCACCGAACAGGAATGAAAAACTGTTTTTT. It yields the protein CASSYSPNRNEKLFF.

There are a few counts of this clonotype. CDR3 bases: TGCAGTGCTAGAGGCAGTCCGGAGGAACAGCGCCTGAATTCACCCCTCCACTTT. It translates to CSARGSPEEQRLNSPLHF. The rearrangement joins TRBV20-1 to TRBJ1-6; no definite D call. CDR3 length equals 18 residues. CDR1 is DFQATT, CDR2 SNEGSKA, per germline (reference sequence). The germline V and J ends were trimmed by 1 base and 7 bases, with 23 bases remaining between them.